This entry lists 26 T cell receptor beta chains sequenced from one sample in a study of blood T cells in healthy people across ages. Primed by a sample-barcoded 5' primer and a J-beta primer mix, a second PCR proceeded for 7 to 11 cycles. TCRdb re-derived calls from the 5' RACE reads in MiXCR, one entry per CDR3 protein. The sample holds 700,000 to 850,000 distinct CDR3 sequences, approximately 35% seen once. Sequenced sample: blood. These receptors were taken from a man younger than 30 in good health.

This clonotype was seen only a few times. The chain couples TRBV4-2 to TRBJ1-1; 7 nucleotides agree with TRBD1. Per the germline V gene, CDR1 is LGHNA and CDR2 is YNFKEQ. The CDR3 has 15 amino acids. Losses at the gene ends were 3 bases for V and 3 bases for J; bases not matched to a gene: 7. The CDR3 reads CASSHSPQGDTEAFF. CDR3 DNA sequence: TGTGCCAGCAGCCACTCCCCGCAGGGGGACACTGAAGCTTTCTTT.

The genes are TRBV7-2 and TRBJ1-5; tentative D call: TRBD1 (6 bases). The CDR3 spans 16 residues. Trimming removed 1 base from V and 4 bases from J, with 14 bases in between. Germline V CDR1 and CDR2: SGHTA, FQGNSA. This chain's CDR3 is CASSLGARGMNQPQHF. CDR3 sequence (DNA): TGTGCCAGCAGCTTAGGCGCGAGGGGGATGAATCAGCCCCAGCATTTT.

The V gene is TRBV2, the J gene TRBJ1-1; maybe TRBD1 (5 bases). V lost 6 bases to trimming and J lost 1 base, with 15 bases between them. The CDR3 length is 15 residues. In germline, CDR1 is SNHLY, CDR2 FYNNEI. CDR3 residues: CASSVGGYSNTEAFF. The CDR3 DNA is TGTGCCAGCAGCGTGGGGGGATACTCGAACACTGAAGCTTTCTTT.

This clonotype has more than one count but fewer than ten. The chain uses TRBV12-3 or TRBV12-4 and TRBJ1-5, with D uncertain. The CDR3 runs to 13 residues. V dropped 6 bases and J dropped 5 bases, with 11 bases sitting between them. CDR3 in amino acids: CASSPHSDQPQHF. As DNA, the CDR3 is TGTGCCAGCAGCCCCCACAGCGATCAGCCCCAGCATTTT.

This clonotype was observed a handful of times. The chain joins TRBV5-1 to TRBJ1-1; possibly TRBD1 for D (5 bases). V was trimmed by 5 bases and J by 3 bases, leaving 17 bases between them. The CDR3 totals 15 residues. In germline, CDR1 is SGHRS, CDR2 YFSETQ. CDR3 sequence (DNA): TGCGCCAGCAGTACAACCGACAGTGCTTACACTGAAGCTTTCTTT. Protein: CASSTTDSAYTEAFF.

This chain uses TRBV7-6 with TRBJ1-1; D is unresolved. The germline V and J ends were trimmed by 4 bases and 5 bases, with 8 bases remaining between them. Looked up from germline, CDR1 is SGHVS and CDR2 is FNYEAQ. The length of the CDR3 is 12 residues. The CDR3 sequence: CASSSERTEAFF. The CDR3 nucleotides read TGTGCCAGCAGCTCAGAACGGACTGAAGCTTTCTTT.

The table lists this clonotype with a few counts. The CDR3 protein is CASSSPRGKGTQYF. CDR3 sequence (DNA): TGTGCCAGCAGCTCCCCGCGGGGGAAAGGGACCCAGTACTTC. The chain uses TRBV7-2 and TRBJ2-5; 7 positions agree with TRBD2. The CDR3 spans 14 residues. Trimming removed 4 bases from V and 7 bases from J; junction bases left unmatched: 9. Per the germline V gene, CDR1 is SGHTA and CDR2 is FQGNSA.

The V and J genes are TRBV12-3 or TRBV12-4 and TRBJ1-1; no firm D call. The CDR3 sequence is 14 residues long. With 6 bases removed from V and 5 bases from J, the gap between germline ends came to 16 bases. DNA for the CDR3: TGTGCCAGCAGCCCAACTCTAGGGAATACTGAAGCTTTCTTT. This sequence encodes CASSPTLGNTEAFF.

This chain joins TRBV27 and TRBJ2-6, with a tentative D call TRBD2 (6 bases). The CDR3 extends over 19 amino acids. Trimming removed 4 bases from V and 2 bases from J, with 21 bases in between. Germline loops: CDR1 MNHEY, CDR2 SMNVEV (reference sequence). The DNA for the CDR3 is TGTGCCAGCAGTTCCCTAGGCGGGACGGGATGGGCTGGGGCCAACGTCCTGACTTTC. Residues: CASSSLGGTGWAGANVLTF.

The rearrangement uses TRBV4-3 and TRBJ1-2; D gene ambiguous. The germline V gene has CDR1 LGHNA and CDR2 YSLEER. This CDR3 is 15 amino acids long. Deletions cut 4 bases from V and 4 bases from J, with 16 bases between. The DNA for the CDR3 is TGCGCCAGCAGCCGGACGGTGAAAAACGTCTATGGCTACACCTTC. Translated: CASSRTVKNVYGYTF.

This clonotype was seen a few times. The chain carries TRBV5-1 and TRBJ2-7; TRBD1 or TRBD2 may be the D gene (5 bases each). The ends were cut back, 3 bases at V and 7 bases at J, with 26 bases in the middle. Germline V gene data show CDR1 as SGHRS and CDR2 as YFSETQ. The CDR3 is 17 amino acids. CDR3 coding DNA: TGCGCCAGCAGCTCCCGCCCCGGGACGGCCTCCTACAATGAGCAGTACTTC. This encodes CASSSRPGTASYNEQYF. The entire variable domain, with the rest obtained from reference TRBV5-1 and TRBJ2-7, is as follows: KAGVTQTPRYLIKTRGQQVTLSCSPISGHRSVSWYQQTPGQGLQFLFEYFSETQRNKGNFPGRFSGRQFSNSRSEMNVSTLELGDSALYLCASSSRPGTASYNEQYFGPGTRLTVT.

This chain joins TRBV10-3 and TRBJ2-5; 10 nucleotides match TRBD2. The CDR3 is 16 residues long. J lost 3 bases, V lost 4 bases, and 8 bases had no gene match. CDR1 is ENHRY, CDR2 SYGVKD, per germline. CDR3: CAISGGLAGEKETQYF. CDR3 sequence (DNA): TGTGCCATCAGTGGAGGCCTAGCGGGGGAGAAAGAGACCCAGTACTTC.

As regards this clonotype: A single base separates this from a much larger clone, so it may be a read error. V usage is TRBV29-1 and J usage is TRBJ2-1, with 11 bases lining up with TRBD2. Germline V gene sequence: CDR1 SQVTM, CDR2 ANQGSEA. Losses at the gene ends were 6 bases for V and 2 bases for J; bases not matched to a gene: 9. The CDR3 sequence is 16 residues long. The CDR3 is CSVARNSGGAYNEQFF. In DNA, the CDR3 is TGCAGCGTCGCCCGAAATAGCGGGGGGGCCTACAATGAGCAGTTCTTC.

This clonotype came up a few times. The chain uses TRBV4-1 and TRBJ2-1, with TRBD1 as a possible D gene (6 bases). CDR1 and CDR2 from the germline V gene are MGHRA and YSYEKL. This CDR3 spans 14 amino acids. Trimming removed 3 bases at V and 6 bases at J, with 12 bases between. The CDR3, as DNA: TGCGCCAGCAGCCAGGGTGGACAGTTCAATGAGCAGTTCTTC. Amino acids: CASSQGGQFNEQFF.

This chain connects TRBV12-3 or TRBV12-4 to TRBJ1-4; TRBD1 agrees at 9 bases. Losses at the gene ends were 3 bases for V and 6 bases for J; bases not matched to a gene: 8. The CDR3 sequence is 16 residues long. CDR3 sequence reads: CASSFGGQGGYEKLFF. CDR3 coding DNA: TGTGCCAGCAGTTTTGGGGGACAGGGTGGATATGAAAAACTGTTTTTT.

The genes are TRBV10-2 and TRBJ1-2; 9 bases align to TRBD1. This CDR3 is built from 15 residues. With 0 bases clipped from V and 8 bases from J, the junction kept 7 bases outside the gene matches. CDR1 WSHSY and CDR2 SAAADI come from the germline V gene. The CDR3 loop reads CASSESWDRESGYTF. The DNA for the CDR3 is TGCGCCAGCAGTGAGTCGTGGGACAGGGAGAGCGGCTACACCTTC.

This clonotype was detected only once. The chain couples TRBV12-3 or TRBV12-4 to TRBJ2-1; D is possibly TRBD1 (6 bases). Gene TRBJ2-7 matches the end of the DNA better, so the J call may be wrong. The length of the CDR3 is 15 residues. CDR3: CASSRTASTYNEQYF. CDR3 nucleotides: TGTGCCAGCAGTCGGACAGCGTCGACCTACAATGAGCAGTACTTC.

V gene TRBV12-3 or TRBV12-4 combines with J gene TRBJ2-3, with D maybe TRBD2 (5 bases). The CDR3 has 15 amino acids. V lost 4 bases and J 0 bases, leaving 11 bases between the germline ends. CDR3 nucleotide sequence: TGTGCCAGCAGTTCCCAAGCGGAGAGCACAGATACGCAGTATTTT. Translating gives CASSSQAESTDTQYF.

This clonotype was counted many times. The chain has TRBV20-1 and TRBJ2-1, with 13 bases aligning to TRBD2. J was trimmed by 1 base and V by 0 bases; bases with no gene match: 6. Germline-derived CDR1 and CDR2 are DFQATT and SNEGSKA (reference sequence). The CDR3 is made up of 18 amino acids. Here the CDR3 reads CSARDLGLAGESYNEQFF. The CDR3 DNA is TGCAGTGCTAGAGATCTAGGACTAGCGGGGGAATCCTACAATGAGCAGTTCTTC.

The chain joins TRBV19 to TRBJ1-2; 7 bases map to TRBD1. J lost 3 bases, V lost 9 bases, and 10 bases had no gene match. The CDR3 sequence is 14 residues long. The germline gives CDR1 LNHDA, CDR2 SQIVND (reference sequence). The CDR3 nucleotides are TGTGCCAGCATACATGCTGACAGGGACTATGGCTACACCTTC. Its protein is CASIHADRDYGYTF.

V gene TRBV14 combines with J gene TRBJ1-3; D gene uncertain. The V end was cut by 2 bases, the J end by 1 base, with 6 bases between. The CDR3 extends over 14 amino acids. Germline V gene sequence: CDR1 SGHDN, CDR2 FVKESK. CDR3 region: CASSQLESGNTIYF. In nucleotides, the CDR3 is TGTGCCAGCAGCCAATTGGAGTCTGGAAACACCATATATTTT.

The chain has TRBV21-1 and TRBJ2-1; TRBD2 was called by the table and not checked on the DNA. The better agreement between TRBJ2-7 and the DNA end casts doubt on the J call. TRBV21-1 is a pseudogene segment. CDR3 length: 16 residues. CDR3 sequence (DNA): TGTGCCAGCAGCAAAGTGGGTAGCGGGGGGATCAATGAGCAGTACTTC. As protein: CASSKVGSGGINEQYF.

The chain uses TRBV4-3 and TRBJ1-1; 10 bases are shared with TRBD1. The V segment lost 0 bases and the J segment 2 bases; nucleotides outside the gene matches: 3. This CDR3 comprises 16 residues. CDR1 LGHNA and CDR2 YSLEER come from the germline V gene. CDR3 in DNA: TGCGCCAGCAGCCAAGAGCGGGACAGGGGTAACACTGAAGCTTTCTTT. Translation: CASSQERDRGNTEAFF.

V usage is TRBV20-1 and J usage is TRBJ2-7, with D possibly being TRBD1 or TRBD2 (6 bases each). The V gene's germline CDR1 is DFQATT and CDR2 SNEGSKA (reference sequence). This CDR3 spans 14 amino acids. Trimming pared 3 bases from V and 7 bases from J, leaving 19 bases between. CDR3: CSASPRGPYNEQYF. For the CDR3, the DNA is TGCAGTGCTAGTCCCCGGGGGCCTTACAATGAGCAGTACTTC.

The table lists this clonotype with a few counts. V is TRBV30 and J is TRBJ1-2; D remains ambiguous. Germline V gene data show CDR1 as GTSNPN and CDR2 as SVGIG (reference sequence). The CDR3 runs 10 residues. In DNA, the CDR3 is TGTGCTGGAGGTTGGGATGGCTACACCTTC. It yields the protein CAGGWDGYTF.

The rearrangement links TRBV20-1 to TRBJ2-3, with 11 bases lining up with TRBD2. The germline gives CDR1 DFQATT, CDR2 SNEGSKA (reference sequence). Unmatched junction bases numbered 17, after V lost 3 bases and J lost 0 bases. This CDR3 region has 20 residues. DNA for the CDR3: TGCAGTGCTAGTCGGCTTACCGGGACTAGCGGCGAACTTAGCACAGATACGCAGTATTTT. It specifies CSASRLTGTSGELSTDTQYF.